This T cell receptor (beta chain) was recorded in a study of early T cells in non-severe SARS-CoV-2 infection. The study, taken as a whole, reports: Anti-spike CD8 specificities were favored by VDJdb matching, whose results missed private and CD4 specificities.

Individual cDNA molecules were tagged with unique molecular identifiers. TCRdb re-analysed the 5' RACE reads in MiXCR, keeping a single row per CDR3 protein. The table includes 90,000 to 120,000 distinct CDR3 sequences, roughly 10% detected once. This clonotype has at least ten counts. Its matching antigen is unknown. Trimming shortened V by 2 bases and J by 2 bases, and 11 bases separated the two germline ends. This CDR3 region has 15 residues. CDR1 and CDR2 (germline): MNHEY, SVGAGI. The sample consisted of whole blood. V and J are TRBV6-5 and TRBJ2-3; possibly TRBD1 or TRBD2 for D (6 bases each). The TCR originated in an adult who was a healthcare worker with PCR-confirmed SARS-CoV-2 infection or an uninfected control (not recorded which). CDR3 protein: CASSYRGGFTDTQYF. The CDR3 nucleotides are TGTGCCAGCAGTTACAGAGGGGGGTTCACAGATACGCAGTATTTT.